Each of the 30 T cell receptor beta chains below was sequenced from the same sample in a study of T cell responses to AZD1222 COVID-19 vaccine. Sequencing used immunoSEQ multiplex PCR; TCRdb keeps in-frame clones, though not all of them. The table shows roughly 170,000 clones, with about 92% occurring only once. The input for sequencing was peripheral blood, taken on day 0 of AZD1222 vaccination. The origin of the receptors is an adult in good health.

This chain links TRBV5-6 with TRBJ1-2, with a possible D match to TRBD1 (5 bases). CDR1 and CDR2 from the germline V gene are SGHDT and YYEEEE. V dropped 0 bases and J dropped 5 bases, with 14 bases sitting between them. The CDR3 is 15 residues long. In DNA, the CDR3 is TGTGCCAGCAGCTTGGAGGGCAGGGAGACTTATGGCTACACCTTC. This translates into CASSLEGRETYGYTF.

V is TRBV5-1 and J is TRBJ1-4; 8 positions match TRBD1. Germline values: CDR1 SGHRS, CDR2 YFSETQ. The CDR3 totals 15 residues. The V segment lost 5 bases and the J segment 2 bases; nucleotides outside the gene matches: 5. CDR3 sequence: CASRYQGATNEKLFF. The CDR3 coding sequence is TGCGCCAGCAGATACCAGGGGGCGACTAATGAAAAACTGTTTTTT.

The chain combines TRBV2 with TRBJ2-5; D perhaps matches TRBD2 (6 bases). V lost 4 bases and J lost 3, with 15 bases in between. CDR3 length equals 15 residues. Germline V CDR1 and CDR2: SNHLY, FYNNEI. The CDR3 here is CASSARDWGEETQYF. CDR3 sequence (DNA): TGTGCCAGCAGTGCAAGGGACTGGGGGGAAGAGACCCAGTACTTC.

The chain employs TRBV18 and TRBJ1-6, with 7 bases matching TRBD1. The CDR3 has 14 amino acids. The trim removed 8 bases at V and 9 bases at J, leaving 10 bases unmatched. CDR1 and CDR2 from the germline V gene are KGHSH and LQKENI. This CDR3 reads CASAQDRLSSPLHF. The CDR3 DNA sequence: TGTGCCAGCGCCCAGGACAGGTTGAGTTCACCCCTCCACTTT.

This sequence joins TRBV11-2 and TRBJ2-3, with a tentative D call TRBD2 (6 bases). The CDR3 sequence is 14 residues long. Between the trimmed V and J ends, which lost 1 base and 4 bases, there was a span of 9 bases. From germline, CDR1 is SGHAT and CDR2 FQNNGV. In nucleotides, the CDR3 is TGTGCCAGCAGCTTAGCGGGGAGGCCAGATACGCAGTATTTT. As protein: CASSLAGRPDTQYF.

The chain uses TRBV7-8 and TRBJ2-6; D is unclear. CDR1 SGHVS and CDR2 FQNEAQ come from the germline V gene. Trimming stripped 1 base from V and 0 bases from J, with 16 bases between. The CDR3 is 19 residues long. CDR3 sequence (DNA): TGTGCCAGCAGCTTAGAAGTCCGCAAGAGGATCTCTGGGGCCAACGTCCTGACTTTC. Translated, it gives CASSLEVRKRISGANVLTF.

This chain links TRBV18 with TRBJ1-1, with a tentative D call TRBD1 (6 bases). V shed 2 bases and J shed 5 bases, with 12 bases lying between them. Germline assignment: CDR1 KGHSH and CDR2 LQKENI. The CDR3 runs to 14 residues. The CDR3 region is CASSPDAGATEAFF. The CDR3 bases are TGTGCCAGCTCACCAGACGCGGGGGCTACTGAAGCTTTCTTT.

This clone has a single count. This sequence joins TRBV4-1 and TRBJ2-1; 12 bases agree with TRBD1. V was pared by 4 bases and J by 9 bases, with 4 bases of the junction left unmatched. The CDR3 is 14 amino acids. Germline lookup yields CDR1 MGHRA and CDR2 YSYEKL. CDR3 coding DNA: TGCGCCAGCAGCCCCGGGACAGGGGGCACTGAGCAGTTCTTC. This codes for CASSPGTGGTEQFF.

The chain employs TRBV9 and TRBJ2-1, with no clear D. Germline V CDR1 and CDR2: SGDLS, YYNGEE. V lost 4 bases and J lost 0, with 11 bases in between. This CDR3 is 15 amino acids long. The CDR3 nucleotides read TGTGCCAGCAGCCCCGCAGCGAGCTCCTACAATGAGCAGTTCTTC. Its translation: CASSPAASSYNEQFF.

The chain combines TRBV3-1 (or the pseudogene TRBV3-2) with TRBJ1-2; no firm D call. Germline lookup yields CDR1 LGHDT and CDR2 YNNKEL (reference sequence). V lost 4 bases, J lost 7 bases, and 13 bases lay in between. This CDR3 is 13 amino acids long. CDR3 in amino acids: CASSPATRGGYTF. DNA for the CDR3: TGTGCCAGCAGCCCCGCGACTCGGGGTGGCTACACCTTC.

The chain recombines TRBV5-1 with TRBJ1-5; 9 bases fit TRBD1. V dropped 3 bases and J dropped 4; count of bases not matched to a gene: 5. Germline V lookup: CDR1 SGHRS, CDR2 YFSETQ. The CDR3 covers 15 residues. The CDR3 is CASSSRDRENQPQHF. For the CDR3, the DNA is TGCGCCAGCAGCTCCCGGGACAGGGAGAATCAGCCCCAGCATTTT.

The sample holds one count of this clone. The chain carries TRBV15 and TRBJ1-5, with D perhaps TRBD1 (6 bases). This CDR3 has 20 residues. The V end lost 5 bases, the J end lost 0 bases, and 26 bases lay between the germline ends. The germline CDR1 and CDR2 sequences are LNHNV and YYDKDF (reference sequence). CDR3 amino acids: CATSPGERGQVFFSNQPQHF. In DNA, the CDR3 is TGTGCCACCAGCCCTGGGGAGAGGGGACAAGTTTTCTTTAGCAATCAGCCCCAGCATTTT.

The chain is built from TRBV4-2 and TRBJ2-5; D is perhaps TRBD2 (6 bases). The CDR3 consists of 17 residues. V was pared by 0 bases and J by 5 bases, with 19 bases between. Germline-derived CDR1 and CDR2 are LGHNA and YNFKEQ. The CDR3 bases are TGTGCCAGCAGCCAAGAAAATGGGCTAGCGATCCCTGAGACCCAGTACTTC. It yields the protein CASSQENGLAIPETQYF.

The chain has TRBV3-1 (or the pseudogene TRBV3-2) and TRBJ1-4, with D perhaps matching TRBD1 (6 bases). V was shortened by 4 bases and J by 3 bases, with 18 bases between the two germline ends. CDR3 length: 17 amino acids. Looked up from germline, CDR1 is LGHDT and CDR2 is YNNKEL (reference sequence). CDR3: CASSPAGGRPANEKLFF. CDR3 bases: TGTGCCAGCAGCCCGGCGGGGGGGCGCCCGGCTAATGAAAAACTGTTTTTT.

CDR3: CASSIVARGSGYTF. The DNA for the CDR3 is TGTGCCAGTAGTATAGTTGCCAGGGGATCGGGCTACACCTTC. The chain uses TRBV19 and TRBJ1-2; possible D gene TRBD1, 6 bases. This CDR3 is 14 amino acids long. Germline V gene data show CDR1 as LNHDA and CDR2 as SQIVND (reference sequence). The V gene lost 1 base and the J gene lost 8 bases, with 14 bases spanning the gap.

This rearrangement joins TRBV2 to TRBJ2-5, with unresolved D. Germline CDR1 and CDR2: SNHLY and FYNNEI. This CDR3 has 14 residues. V lost 2 bases and J lost 1, with 8 bases in between. The CDR3 protein is CASSETRSQETQYF. The DNA of the CDR3 is TGTGCCAGCAGTGAAACACGCAGCCAAGAGACCCAGTACTTC.

CDR3 sequence (DNA): TGTGCCAGCAGGGTAAGCCTAATCATGAACACTGAAGCTTTCTTT. It translates to CASRVSLIMNTEAFF. The chain recombines TRBV6-5 with TRBJ1-1; no firm D call. The ends were cut back, 6 bases at V and 0 bases at J, with 14 bases in the middle. The germline CDR1 and CDR2 sequences are MNHEY and SVGAGI. This CDR3 has 15 residues.

The chain is built from TRBV7-3 and TRBJ1-1; D is possibly TRBD1 (5 bases). The germline V gene has CDR1 SGHTA and CDR2 FQGTGA. This CDR3 contains 13 residues. The germline V and J ends were trimmed by 4 bases and 2 bases, with 8 bases remaining between them. The CDR3 sequence: CASSSTVNTEAFF. CDR3 nucleotide sequence: TGTGCCAGCAGCTCGACAGTTAACACTGAAGCTTTCTTT.

The chain has TRBV6-1 and TRBJ2-2; D is unresolved. Trimming stripped 6 bases from V and 1 base from J, with 9 bases between. The CDR3 extends over 14 amino acids. Germline V lookup: CDR1 MNHNS, CDR2 SASEGT. For the CDR3, the DNA is TGTGCCAGCAGCCGTAGGGAGAACACCGGGGAGCTGTTTTTT. Encoded protein: CASSRRENTGELFF.

For the CDR3, the DNA is TGTGCCAGCAGCCAACCGGGGGCTAGGATGAATGAGCAGTTCTTC. It yields the protein CASSQPGARMNEQFF. This chain uses TRBV3-1 (or the pseudogene TRBV3-2) with TRBJ2-1; tentatively, D is TRBD1 or TRBD2 (6 bases each). CDR3 size: 15 residues. CDR1 is LGHDT and CDR2 is YNNKEL in the germline V gene (reference sequence). Trimming removed 2 bases at V and 7 bases at J, with 15 bases between.

The chain recombines TRBV10-2 with TRBJ1-5, with D hard to call. Germline assignment: CDR1 WSHSY and CDR2 SAAADI. This CDR3 spans 13 amino acids. V gave up 8 bases and J gave up 3 bases, with 11 bases separating them. This CDR3 is CASASEYNQPQHF. CDR3 DNA sequence: TGCGCCAGCGCCTCCGAATACAATCAGCCCCAGCATTTT.

The gene calls are TRBV6-5 and TRBJ1-2; TRBD1 might be the D (6 bases). The CDR3 is 14 residues long. Germline V gene data show CDR1 as MNHEY and CDR2 as SVGAGI. V lost 10 bases, J lost 5 bases, and 20 bases lay in between. The CDR3 bases are TGTGCCACCTCCATCGGGGGGGCGCGATATGGCTACACCTTC. Translating gives CATSIGGARYGYTF.

V and J are TRBV6-2 or TRBV6-3 and TRBJ2-5, with D possibly TRBD1 on 5 matching bases. The germline gives CDR1 MNHEY, CDR2 SVGEGT. V was shortened by 2 bases and J by 5 bases, with 6 bases between the two germline ends. The CDR3 consists of 12 residues. The CDR3: CASSYQGETQYF. The CDR3 coding sequence is TGTGCCAGCAGTTACCAGGGTGAGACCCAGTACTTC.

The V call is TRBV14, the J call TRBJ2-2, with TRBD2 identical over 10 bases. J lost 4 bases, V lost 4 bases, and 9 bases had no gene match. The CDR3 sequence is 17 residues long. CDR1 SGHDN and CDR2 FVKESK come from the germline V gene. DNA for the CDR3: TGTGCCAGCAGCCCTTCATTTAGCGGGGGGTTCACCGGGGAGCTGTTTTTT. Protein product: CASSPSFSGGFTGELFF. Using reference TRBV14 and TRBJ2-2 for the parts outside the CDR3, the full variable domain is EAGVTQFPSHSVIEKGQTVTLRCDPISGHDNLYWYRRVMGKEIKFLLHFVKESKQDESGMPNNRFLAERTGGTYSTLKVQPAELEDSGVYFCASSPSFSGGFTGELFFGEGSRLTVL.

The V call is TRBV30, the J call TRBJ1-1; unclear D gene. This CDR3 has 13 residues. Germline V CDR1 and CDR2: GTSNPN, SVGIG (reference sequence). Trimming took 3 bases from V and 5 from J, leaving 13 bases between them. The CDR3 protein is CAWRRVLRTEAFF. CDR3 sequence (DNA): TGTGCCTGGAGACGGGTACTGAGGACTGAAGCTTTCTTT.

The chain couples TRBV14 to TRBJ2-1; TRBD2 matches 15 bases. CDR3 length: 15 amino acids. Germline assignment: CDR1 SGHDN and CDR2 FVKESK. Trimming took 1 base from V and 9 from J; bases not matched to a gene: 1. CDR3: CASSQGTSGGGEQFF. The CDR3 DNA sequence: TGTGCCAGCAGCCAAGGGACTAGCGGGGGGGGTGAGCAGTTCTTC.

The chain couples TRBV5-1 to TRBJ2-7, with 10 bases fitting TRBD1. This CDR3 region has 15 residues. Per the germline V gene, CDR1 is SGHRS and CDR2 is YFSETQ. V lost 5 bases and J lost 3; bases outside the gene matches: 8. CDR3 coding DNA: TGCGCCAGCAGATCCCCCGGGACAGGGGTCTACGAGCAGTACTTC. It translates to CASRSPGTGVYEQYF.

This rearrangement joins TRBV28 to TRBJ1-6; 9 bases agree with TRBD1. Germline V lookup: CDR1 MDHEN, CDR2 SYDVKM. Trimming removed 6 bases from V and 8 bases from J; junction bases left unmatched: 5. CDR3 length equals 14 residues. As DNA, the CDR3 is TGTGCCAGCAGGGGGGGACAGGGTGATTCACCCCTCCACTTT. As protein: CASRGGQGDSPLHF.

The V and J genes are TRBV2 and TRBJ2-5; a weak D match, TRBD1 (5 bases). The germline gives CDR1 SNHLY, CDR2 FYNNEI. The CDR3 runs to 15 residues. Trimming took 3 bases from V and 9 from J, leaving 20 bases between them. The CDR3 sequence: CASSEGGSWARAQYF. DNA for the CDR3: TGTGCCAGCAGTGAGGGCGGCTCATGGGCCAGGGCCCAGTACTTC.

V is TRBV19 and J is TRBJ1-2; 10 bases map to TRBD1. The CDR3 consists of 14 residues. V shed 5 bases, J shed 4 bases, and the junction held 4 bases outside the gene matches. Looked up from germline, CDR1 is LNHDA and CDR2 is SQIVND (reference sequence). In DNA, the CDR3 is TGTGCCAGTAGTCTTCGGACAGGGGGCTATGGCTACACCTTC. It is translated as CASSLRTGGYGYTF.